The 15 T cell receptor beta chains below were found in one sample sequenced in a study of post-analysis software for immune sequencing data. Overall study results and limits: Controls showed lower frequencies than patients for several TRBV segments, and TRBV5-6, TRBV5-1 and TRBV20-1 were among these.

Antigen specificity for these receptors is unknown. Unique molecular identifiers had been added to the TCR beta cDNA libraries. MiXCR, run by TCRdb on the PCR reads, gives a single entry per CDR3 protein. The sample carries over 150,000 distinct CDR3 sequences, approximately 31% recorded once. The sequencing sample was made of blood. Receptor source: a girl between 10 and 17 years old with multiple sclerosis.

In its sample, this clonotype was seen many times. This rearrangement joins TRBV7-3 to TRBJ2-5; possibly TRBD2 for D (6 bases). V lost 1 base to trimming and J lost 5 bases, with 8 bases between them. CDR1 is SGHTA, CDR2 FQGTGA, per germline. This CDR3 comprises 13 residues. CDR3 sequence: CASSLRRGETQYF. The CDR3 coding sequence is TGTGCCAGCAGCTTAAGGAGGGGTGAGACCCAGTACTTC. The full variable domain, with the rest looked up from reference TRBV7-3 and TRBJ2-5, is GAGVSQTPSNKVTEKGKYVELRCDPISGHTALYWYRQSLGQGPEFLIYFQGTGAADDSGLPNDRFFAVRPEGSVSTLKIQRTERGDSAVYLCASSLRRGETQYFGPGTRLLVL.

The chain carries TRBV11-2 and TRBJ2-5; a possible D gene is TRBD1 (6 bases). The J call may be incorrect, as the DNA end agrees better with TRBJ2-7. The CDR3 contains 18 residues. The germline V gene encodes CDR1 SGHAT and CDR2 FQNNGV. The CDR3 nucleotides read TGTGCCAGCAGCTTTACAGCACTATCCCGGACAGACTCCTACGAGCAGTACTTC. Translation: CASSFTALSRTDSYEQYF.

The V and J genes are TRBV2 and TRBJ2-4, with 8 bases aligning to TRBD2. Germline V lookup: CDR1 SNHLY, CDR2 FYNNEI. Trimming cost V 2 bases and J 3 bases; bases outside gene matches: 9. This CDR3 region has 17 residues. For the CDR3, the DNA is TGTGCCAGCAGTGAAAGGAGCCACCGGGGGGGCAAAAACATTCAGTACTTC. Amino acid sequence: CASSERSHRGGKNIQYF.

V gene TRBV5-1 combines with J gene TRBJ2-5, with a weak D call TRBD1 (5 bases). There are 17 residues in the CDR3. Trimming stripped 4 bases from V and 2 bases from J, with 21 bases between. The germline CDR1 and CDR2 sequences are SGHRS and YFSETQ. The CDR3 loop is CASSLNFQGTRQETQYF. The DNA of the CDR3 is TGCGCCAGCAGCCTAAACTTCCAGGGAACGAGGCAAGAGACCCAGTACTTC.

The chain uses TRBV28 and TRBJ2-7, with D perhaps given as TRBD1 or TRBD2 (5 bases each). This CDR3 region has 15 residues. Germline V gene sequence: CDR1 MDHEN, CDR2 SYDVKM. V lost 6 bases to trimming and J lost 0 bases, with 15 bases between them. DNA for the CDR3: TGTGCCAGCAGCCCGGGGCAGGGTAGCTCCTACGAGCAGTACTTC. Its protein product is CASSPGQGSSYEQYF. Full variable domain (missing parts from reference TRBV28 and TRBJ2-7): DVKVTQSSRYLVKRTGEKVFLECVQDMDHENMFWYRQDPGLGLRLIYFSYDVKMKEKGDIPEGYSVSREKKERFSLILESASTNQTSMYLCASSPGQGSSYEQYFGPGTRLTVT.

This clonotype showed up just a few times. This chain links TRBV7-9 with TRBJ1-1, with a weak D call TRBD1 (6 bases). This CDR3 comprises 18 residues. From germline, CDR1 is SEHNR and CDR2 FQNEAQ (reference sequence). The V end was cut by 1 base, the J end by 7 bases, with 25 bases between. CDR3 in amino acids: CASSLEGGTNVVKGEAFF. CDR3 DNA: TGTGCCAGCAGCTTAGAGGGAGGGACAAACGTTGTAAAGGGTGAAGCTTTCTTT.

This clonotype showed up just a few times. The junction differs from germline at one of its ends, possibly a read error. The chain carries TRBV15 and TRBJ1-4; D not resolved. CDR1 and CDR2 from the germline V gene are LNHNV and YYDKDF (reference sequence). There are 15 residues in the CDR3. The CDR3 reads CAASRDLGGREKLFF. CDR3 in DNA: TGTGCCGCCAGCAGAGACTTAGGAGGGCGTGAAAAACTGTTTTTT.

This clonotype was seen many times. This sequence joins TRBV7-8 and TRBJ1-2; D unresolved. Per germline, CDR1 SGHVS and CDR2 FQNEAQ. The CDR3 sequence is 13 residues long. Trimming pared 1 base from V and 6 bases from J, leaving 9 bases between. The CDR3 region has the DNA TGTGCCAGCAGCTTAGTCCCCGCAGATGGCTACACCTTC. It specifies CASSLVPADGYTF. Using reference TRBV7-8 and TRBJ1-2 for the parts outside the CDR3, the full variable domain is GAGVSQSPRYKVAKRGQDVALRCDPISGHVSLFWYQQALGQGPEFLTYFQNEAQLDKSGLPSDRFFAERPEGSVSTLKIQRTQQEDSAVYLCASSLVPADGYTFGSGTRLTVV.

In regard to this clonotype: A much larger clonotype is one base distant, so this may be a read error. V is TRBV12-5 and J is TRBJ2-7, with 7 bases that match TRBD2. The CDR3 consists of 13 residues. CDR1 is LGHNT and CDR2 is FRNRAP in the germline V gene. V trimming: 7 bases; J trimming: 2 bases; junction bases outside the gene matches: 5. CDR3 sequence (DNA): TGTGCTAGTGCGTGGAGCGGGGCCTACGAGCAGTACTTC. Its translation: CASAWSGAYEQYF.

The chain joins TRBV7-6 to TRBJ1-1; 7 positions agree with TRBD1. Looked up from germline, CDR1 is SGHVS and CDR2 is FNYEAQ. V was pared by 2 bases and J by 0 bases, with 9 bases of the junction left unmatched. The length of the CDR3 is 17 residues. The CDR3 nucleotides are TGTGCCAGCAGCTTAAGAGGGAGGGGGCGAGTGAACACTGAAGCTTTCTTT. Translating gives CASSLRGRGRVNTEAFF.

The chain links TRBV3-1 to TRBJ2-1; TRBD2 matches 12 bases. Trimming took 4 bases from V and 0 from J; bases not matched to a gene: 7. Germline V lookup: CDR1 LGHDT, CDR2 YNNKEL (reference sequence). This CDR3 has 18 residues. This CDR3 reads CASSPGTSGLYSYNEQFF. The CDR3, as DNA: TGTGCCAGCAGCCCGGGGACTAGCGGGTTATACTCCTACAATGAGCAGTTCTTC.

The rearrangement joins TRBV5-1 to TRBJ2-7; 15 bases are shared with TRBD2. From germline, CDR1 is SGHRS and CDR2 YFSETQ. J was trimmed by 6 bases and V by 0 bases; bases with no gene match: 7. The CDR3 runs 17 residues. CDR3 coding DNA: TGCGCCAGCAGCTTGGCGGGACTAGCGGGAGGCCAGGGCGAGCAGTACTTC. Protein sequence: CASSLAGLAGGQGEQYF.

V gene TRBV7-9 combines with J gene TRBJ2-2; 7 bases are a match to TRBD2. The junction had 5 bases not matched to a gene; V was cut back by 6 bases and J by 7 bases. The CDR3 has 13 amino acids. CDR1 and CDR2 from the germline V gene are SEHNR and FQNEAQ (reference sequence). CDR3 nucleotides: TGTGCCAGCAGTTTGTCTAGCGGCGGGGAGCTGTTTTTT. Translating gives CASSLSSGGELFF.

This clonotype has more than one count but fewer than ten. CDR3 coding DNA: TGCGCCAGCAGCCAAGATCCGTGGAGGATTAATTCACCCCTCCACTTT. This codes for CASSQDPWRINSPLHF. The rearrangement links TRBV4-1 to TRBJ1-6; D gene ambiguous. The CDR3 contains 16 residues. V was pared by 0 bases and J by 6 bases, with 12 bases between. Germline-derived CDR1 and CDR2 are MGHRA and YSYEKL.

At least ten counts were recorded for this clonotype. This chain uses TRBV10-3 with TRBJ2-1; 7 bases map to TRBD2. V was pared by 6 bases and J by 3 bases, with 5 bases of the junction left unmatched. CDR3 length: 14 amino acids. CDR1 is ENHRY, CDR2 SYGVKD, per germline. The CDR3, as DNA: TGTGCCATCAGGTTTTCTAGCGGCTACAATGAGCAGTTCTTC. Amino acid sequence: CAIRFSSGYNEQFF.